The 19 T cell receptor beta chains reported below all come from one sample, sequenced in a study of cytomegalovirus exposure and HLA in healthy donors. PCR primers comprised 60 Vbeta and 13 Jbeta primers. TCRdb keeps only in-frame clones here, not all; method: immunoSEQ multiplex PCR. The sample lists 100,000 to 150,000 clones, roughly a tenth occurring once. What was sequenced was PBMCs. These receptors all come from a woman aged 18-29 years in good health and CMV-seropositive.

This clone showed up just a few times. CDR3 nucleotides: TGTGCCAGCAGTCAGGGCCTAGCGGAGCAGTTCTTC. It specifies CASSQGLAEQFF. The chain carries TRBV2 and TRBJ2-1; tentatively, D is TRBD2 (6 bases). The V end lost 5 bases, the J end lost 10 bases, and 12 bases lay between the germline ends. CDR3 size: 12 residues. Germline loops: CDR1 SNHLY, CDR2 FYNNEI.

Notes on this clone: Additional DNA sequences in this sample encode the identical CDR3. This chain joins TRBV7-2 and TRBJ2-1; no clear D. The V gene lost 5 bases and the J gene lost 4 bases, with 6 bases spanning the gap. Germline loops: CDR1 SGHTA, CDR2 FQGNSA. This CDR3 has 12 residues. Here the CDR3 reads CASSLRYNEQFF. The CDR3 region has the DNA TGTGCCAGCAGCCTCCGGTACAATGAGCAGTTCTTC.

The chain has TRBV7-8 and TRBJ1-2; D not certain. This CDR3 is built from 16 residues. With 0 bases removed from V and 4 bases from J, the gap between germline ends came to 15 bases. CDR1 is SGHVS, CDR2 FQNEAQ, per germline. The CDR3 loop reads CASSLADSGEFYGYTF. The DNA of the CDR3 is TGTGCCAGCAGCTTAGCCGACTCCGGCGAGTTCTATGGCTACACCTTC. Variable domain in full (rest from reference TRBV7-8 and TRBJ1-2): GAGVSQSPRYKVAKRGQDVALRCDPISGHVSLFWYQQALGQGPEFLTYFQNEAQLDKSGLPSDRFFAERPEGSVSTLKIQRTQQEDSAVYLCASSLADSGEFYGYTFGSGTRLTVV.

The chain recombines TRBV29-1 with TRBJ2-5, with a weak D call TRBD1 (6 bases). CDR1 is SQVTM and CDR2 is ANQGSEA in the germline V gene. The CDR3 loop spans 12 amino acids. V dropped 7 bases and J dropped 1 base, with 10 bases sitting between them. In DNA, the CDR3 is TGCAGCGGGGGACATCCCCAAGAGACCCAGTACTTC. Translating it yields CSGGHPQETQYF.

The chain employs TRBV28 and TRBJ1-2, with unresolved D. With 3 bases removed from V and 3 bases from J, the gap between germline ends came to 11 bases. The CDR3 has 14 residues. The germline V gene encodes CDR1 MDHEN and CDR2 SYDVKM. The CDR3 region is CASSLRGPYYGYTF. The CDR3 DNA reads TGTGCCAGCAGTTTGAGAGGGCCCTACTATGGCTACACCTTC.

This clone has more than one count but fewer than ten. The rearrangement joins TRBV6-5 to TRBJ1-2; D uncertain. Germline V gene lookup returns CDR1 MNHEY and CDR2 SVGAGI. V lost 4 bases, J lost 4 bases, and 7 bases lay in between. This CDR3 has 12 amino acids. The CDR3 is CASSSEAYGYTF. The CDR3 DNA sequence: TGTGCCAGCAGTTCGGAGGCCTATGGCTACACCTTC.

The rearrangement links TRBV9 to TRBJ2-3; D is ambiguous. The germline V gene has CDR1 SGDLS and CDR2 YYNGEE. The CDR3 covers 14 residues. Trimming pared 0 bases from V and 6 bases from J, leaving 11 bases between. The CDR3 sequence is CASSVGLVKDTQYF. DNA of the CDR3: TGTGCCAGCAGCGTAGGTCTAGTCAAGGATACGCAGTATTTT.

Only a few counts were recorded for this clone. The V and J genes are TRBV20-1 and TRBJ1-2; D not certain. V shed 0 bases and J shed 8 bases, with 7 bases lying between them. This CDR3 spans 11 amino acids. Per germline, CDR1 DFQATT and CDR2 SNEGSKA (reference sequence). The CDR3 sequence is CSARDLGGYTF. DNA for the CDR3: TGCAGTGCTAGAGATCTTGGCGGCTACACCTTC.

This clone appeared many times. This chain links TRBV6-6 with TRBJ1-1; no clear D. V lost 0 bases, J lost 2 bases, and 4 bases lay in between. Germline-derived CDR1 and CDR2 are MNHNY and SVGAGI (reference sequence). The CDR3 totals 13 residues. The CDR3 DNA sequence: TGTGCCAGCAGTTACTCGGCTAACACTGAAGCTTTCTTT. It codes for CASSYSANTEAFF.

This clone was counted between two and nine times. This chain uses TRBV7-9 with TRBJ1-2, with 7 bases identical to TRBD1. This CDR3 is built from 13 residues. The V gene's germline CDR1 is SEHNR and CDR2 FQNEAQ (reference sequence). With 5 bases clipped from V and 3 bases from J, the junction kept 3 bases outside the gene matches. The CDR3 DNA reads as TGTGCCAGCAGCCCCGGGACAGACTATGGCTACACCTTC. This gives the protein CASSPGTDYGYTF.

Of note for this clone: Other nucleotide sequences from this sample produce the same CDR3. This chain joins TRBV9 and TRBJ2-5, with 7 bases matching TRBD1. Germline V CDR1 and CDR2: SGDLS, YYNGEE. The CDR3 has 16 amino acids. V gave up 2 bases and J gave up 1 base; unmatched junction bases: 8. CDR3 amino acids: CASSVEGGAAQETQYF. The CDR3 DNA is TGTGCCAGCAGCGTGGAAGGGGGCGCTGCCCAAGAGACCCAGTACTTC.

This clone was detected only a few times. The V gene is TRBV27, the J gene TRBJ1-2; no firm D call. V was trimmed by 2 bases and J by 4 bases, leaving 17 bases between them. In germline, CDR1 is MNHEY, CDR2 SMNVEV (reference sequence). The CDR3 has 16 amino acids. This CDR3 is CASSLAGRPLTYGYTF. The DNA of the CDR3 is TGTGCCAGCAGTTTAGCAGGTCGGCCACTTACCTATGGCTACACCTTC.

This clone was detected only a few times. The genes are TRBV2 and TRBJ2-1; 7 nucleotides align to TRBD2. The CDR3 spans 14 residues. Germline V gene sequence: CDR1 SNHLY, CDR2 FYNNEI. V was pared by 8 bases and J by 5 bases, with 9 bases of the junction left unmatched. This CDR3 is CASPRGEANNEQFF. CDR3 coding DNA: TGTGCCAGCCCTCGGGGGGAGGCTAACAATGAGCAGTTCTTC.

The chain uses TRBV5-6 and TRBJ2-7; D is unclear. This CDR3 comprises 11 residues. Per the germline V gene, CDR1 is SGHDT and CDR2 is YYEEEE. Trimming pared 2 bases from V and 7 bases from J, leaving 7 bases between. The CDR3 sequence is CASSFRGEQYF. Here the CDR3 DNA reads TGTGCCAGCAGCTTCCGAGGAGAGCAGTACTTC.

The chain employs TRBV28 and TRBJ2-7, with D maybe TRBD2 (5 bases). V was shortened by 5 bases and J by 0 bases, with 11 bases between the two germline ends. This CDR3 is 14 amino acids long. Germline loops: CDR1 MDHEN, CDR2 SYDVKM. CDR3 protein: CASSPHSGSYEQYF. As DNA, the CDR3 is TGTGCCAGCAGTCCCCACAGCGGCTCCTACGAGCAGTACTTC.

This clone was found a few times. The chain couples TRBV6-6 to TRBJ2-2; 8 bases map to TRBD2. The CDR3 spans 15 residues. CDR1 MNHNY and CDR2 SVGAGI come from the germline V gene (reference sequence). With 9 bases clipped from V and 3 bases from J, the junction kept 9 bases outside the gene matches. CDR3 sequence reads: CASEGAGVDTGELFF. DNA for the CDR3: TGTGCCAGTGAGGGAGCGGGAGTCGACACCGGGGAGCTGTTTTTT.

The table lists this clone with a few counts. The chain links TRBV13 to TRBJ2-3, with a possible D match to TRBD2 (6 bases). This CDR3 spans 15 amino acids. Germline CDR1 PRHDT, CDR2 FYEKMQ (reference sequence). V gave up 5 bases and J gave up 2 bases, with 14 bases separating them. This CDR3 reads CASSTTGTYTDTQYF. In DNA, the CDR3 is TGTGCCAGCAGCACAACCGGGACTTACACAGATACGCAGTATTTT. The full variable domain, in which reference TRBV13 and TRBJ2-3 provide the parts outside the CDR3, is AAGVIQSPRHLIKEKRETATLKCYPIPRHDTVYWYQQGPGQDPQFLISFYEKMQSDKGSIPDRFSAQQFSDYHSELNMSSLELGDSALYFCASSTTGTYTDTQYFGPGTRLTVL.

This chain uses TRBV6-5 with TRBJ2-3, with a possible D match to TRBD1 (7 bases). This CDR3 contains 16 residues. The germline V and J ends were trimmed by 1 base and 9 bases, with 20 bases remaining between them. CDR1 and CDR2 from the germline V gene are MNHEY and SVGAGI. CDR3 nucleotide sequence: TGTGCCAGCAGTTACTTTCCACCGGCAGGGGGGTACACGCAGTATTTT. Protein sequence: CASSYFPPAGGYTQYF.

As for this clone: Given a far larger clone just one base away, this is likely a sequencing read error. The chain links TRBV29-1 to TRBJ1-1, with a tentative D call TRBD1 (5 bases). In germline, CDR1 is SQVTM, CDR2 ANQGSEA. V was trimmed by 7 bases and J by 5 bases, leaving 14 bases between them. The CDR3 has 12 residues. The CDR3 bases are TGCAGCGGGAGGGAGGGGAAAACTGAAGCTTTCTTT. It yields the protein CSGREGKTEAFF.